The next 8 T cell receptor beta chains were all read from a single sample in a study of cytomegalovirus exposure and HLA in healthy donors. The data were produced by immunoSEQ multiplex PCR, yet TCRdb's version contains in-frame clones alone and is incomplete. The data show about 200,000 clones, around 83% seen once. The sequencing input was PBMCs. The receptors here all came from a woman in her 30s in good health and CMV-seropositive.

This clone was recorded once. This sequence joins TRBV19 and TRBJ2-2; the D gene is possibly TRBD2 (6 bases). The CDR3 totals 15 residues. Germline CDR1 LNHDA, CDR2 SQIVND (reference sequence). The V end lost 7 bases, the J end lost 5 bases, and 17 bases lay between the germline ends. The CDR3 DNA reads TGTGCCAGTACCGCGGGACTCCTGAGGACCGGGGAGCTGTTTTTT. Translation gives CASTAGLLRTGELFF. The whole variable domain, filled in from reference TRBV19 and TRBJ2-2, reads DGGITQSPKYLFRKEGQNVTLSCEQNLNHDAMYWYRQDPGQGLRLIYYSQIVNDFQKGDIAEGYSVSREKKESFPLTVTSAQKNPTAFYLCASTAGLLRTGELFFGEGSRLTVL.

This CDR3 is CASSLLRQGDGYTF. CDR3 nucleotides: TGTGCCAGCAGTTTACTTCGACAGGGAGACGGCTACACCTTC. This chain joins TRBV28 and TRBJ1-2; 7 bases line up with TRBD1. This CDR3 contains 14 residues. The trim removed 2 bases at V and 8 bases at J, leaving 8 bases unmatched. Germline CDR1 is MDHEN and CDR2 is SYDVKM.

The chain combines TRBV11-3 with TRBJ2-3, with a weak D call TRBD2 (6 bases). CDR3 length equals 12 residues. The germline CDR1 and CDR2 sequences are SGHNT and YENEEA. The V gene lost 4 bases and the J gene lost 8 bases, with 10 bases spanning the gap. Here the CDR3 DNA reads TGTGCCAGCAGCTCCGTCGGGGGTACGCAGTATTTT. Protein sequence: CASSSVGGTQYF.

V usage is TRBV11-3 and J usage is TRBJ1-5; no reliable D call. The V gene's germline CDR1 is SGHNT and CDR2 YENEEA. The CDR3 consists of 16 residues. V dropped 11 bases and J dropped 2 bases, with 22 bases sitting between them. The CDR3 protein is CAAGRRLAQGNQPQHF. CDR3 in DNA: TGTGCCGCGGGCCGCCGCCTGGCCCAGGGCAATCAGCCCCAGCATTTT.

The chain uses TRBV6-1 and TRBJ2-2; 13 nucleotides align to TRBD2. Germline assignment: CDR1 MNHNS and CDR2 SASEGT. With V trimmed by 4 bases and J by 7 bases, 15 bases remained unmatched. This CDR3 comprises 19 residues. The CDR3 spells CASSGTSGSVSLRHGELFF. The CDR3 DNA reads TGTGCCAGCAGTGGGACTAGCGGGAGCGTTTCTTTACGTCACGGGGAGCTGTTTTTT.

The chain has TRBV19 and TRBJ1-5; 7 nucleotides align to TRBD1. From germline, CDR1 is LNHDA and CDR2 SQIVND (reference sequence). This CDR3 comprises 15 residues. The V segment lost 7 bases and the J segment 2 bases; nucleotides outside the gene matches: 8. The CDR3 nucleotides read TGTGCCAGTACCGATCGACAGGGCGGCAATCAGCCCCAGCATTTT. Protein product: CASTDRQGGNQPQHF.

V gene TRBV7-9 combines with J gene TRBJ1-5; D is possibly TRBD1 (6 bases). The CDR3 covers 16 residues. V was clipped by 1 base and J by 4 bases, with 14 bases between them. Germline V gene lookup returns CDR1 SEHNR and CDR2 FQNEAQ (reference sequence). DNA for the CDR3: TGTGCCAGCAGCTTAGGGGCAGGGGCACCAAATCAGCCCCAGCATTTT. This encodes CASSLGAGAPNQPQHF. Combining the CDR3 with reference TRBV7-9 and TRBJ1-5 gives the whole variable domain DTGVSQNPRHKITKRGQNVTFRCDPISEHNRLYWYRQTLGQGPEFLTYFQNEAQLEKSRLLSDRFSAERPKGSFSTLEIQRTEQGDSAMYLCASSLGAGAPNQPQHFGDGTRLSIL.

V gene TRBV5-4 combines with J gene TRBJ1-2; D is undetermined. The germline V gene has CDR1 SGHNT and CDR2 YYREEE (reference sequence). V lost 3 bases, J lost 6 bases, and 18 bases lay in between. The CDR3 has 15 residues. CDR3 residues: CASSYPLLDFDGYTF. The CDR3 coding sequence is TGTGCCAGCAGCTACCCCCTCCTAGACTTTGATGGCTACACCTTC.